Below are 9 T cell receptor beta chains sequenced from a single sample in a study of blood T cell repertoires in COVID-19. Measured with immunoSEQ multiplex PCR; TCRdb has only the in-frame clones, and not every one. The data show about 350,000 clones, with about nine tenths seen just once and around 7.9% held by the top ten. The sample was peripheral blood. These receptor sequences come from a woman in her sixties or seventies with COVID-19, enrolled during active disease.

The chain links TRBV7-2 to TRBJ2-7; D gene ambiguous. CDR3 length equals 13 residues. The V end was cut by 3 bases, the J end by 6 bases, with 12 bases between. Germline V gives CDR1 SGHTA, CDR2 FQGNSA. This chain's CDR3 is CASSFSGAPEQYF. CDR3 DNA sequence: TGTGCCAGCAGCTTTAGTGGTGCGCCCGAGCAGTACTTC.

This clone was recorded only once. The chain employs TRBV5-1 and TRBJ2-1, with 8 bases lining up with TRBD1. Germline-derived CDR1 and CDR2 are SGHRS and YFSETQ. The CDR3 is made up of 17 amino acids. V gave up 0 bases and J gave up 1 base; unmatched junction bases: 6. The CDR3 DNA follows: TGCGCCAGCAGCTTGGTTTCAGGGGGCTATTCCTACAATGAGCAGTTCTTC. It yields the protein CASSLVSGGYSYNEQFF.

The chain uses TRBV18 and TRBJ1-4; D is uncertain. CDR3 length: 15 residues. In germline, CDR1 is KGHSH, CDR2 LQKENI. The ends were cut back, 3 bases at V and 7 bases at J, with 15 bases in the middle. The CDR3 DNA is TGTGCCAGCTCACCCTCGAGGAGGGAGCGTGAAAAACTGTTTTTT. It yields the protein CASSPSRREREKLFF.

The V gene is TRBV6-6, the J gene TRBJ1-3; 8 bases are a match to TRBD1. CDR3 length: 16 amino acids. CDR1 and CDR2 from the germline V gene are MNHNY and SVGAGI (reference sequence). V was clipped by 4 bases and J by 0 bases; unmatched bases: 5. CDR3 sequence reads: CASSSTGVHSGNTIYF. The DNA for the CDR3 is TGTGCCAGCAGTTCGACAGGGGTGCACTCTGGAAACACCATATATTTT.

This rearrangement joins TRBV6-5 to TRBJ2-6; D is unclear. CDR1 is MNHEY and CDR2 is SVGAGI in the germline V gene. Trimming pared 8 bases from V and 0 bases from J, leaving 11 bases between. The CDR3 contains 15 residues. CDR3 residues: CASGLRVSGANVLTF. DNA for the CDR3: TGTGCCAGCGGCCTCCGGGTCTCTGGGGCCAACGTCCTGACTTTC.

V is TRBV5-8 and J is TRBJ1-1; TRBD1 is a possible D gene (5 bases). Germline-derived CDR1 and CDR2 are SGHTS and YDEGEE. With 6 bases removed from V and 3 bases from J, the gap between germline ends came to 18 bases. The CDR3 totals 15 residues. This CDR3 reads CASTNWGGTDTEAFF. The CDR3 coding sequence is TGTGCCAGCACCAATTGGGGAGGGACTGACACTGAAGCTTTCTTT.

J is TRBJ1-6 and V is TRBV5-1; a weak D match, TRBD1 (6 bases). The ends were cut back, 3 bases at V and 6 bases at J, with 13 bases in the middle. Germline CDR1 is SGHRS and CDR2 is YFSETQ. The CDR3 contains 15 residues. CDR3 bases: TGCGCCAGCAGCTCGACAGGCGGGTTTAATTCACCCCTCCACTTT. It specifies CASSSTGGFNSPLHF.

The chain couples TRBV4-2 to TRBJ1-2, with D perhaps matching TRBD1 (5 bases). Trimming cost V 0 bases and J 4 bases, with 15 bases left between them. The CDR3 is made up of 16 amino acids. Per the germline V gene, CDR1 is LGHNA and CDR2 is YNFKEQ. The CDR3 DNA sequence: TGTGCCAGCAGCCAAGAACAAAGCCAGGGCCCCTATGGCTACACCTTC. Translated: CASSQEQSQGPYGYTF.

V and J are TRBV4-3 and TRBJ1-1; a weak D match, TRBD1 (6 bases). The CDR3 length is 15 residues. V was cut by 0 bases and J by 2 bases, with 10 bases left in between. Germline V gives CDR1 LGHNA, CDR2 YSLEER. CDR3: CASSQERGINTEAFF. In DNA form, the CDR3 reads TGCGCCAGCAGCCAAGAGAGGGGGATTAACACTGAAGCTTTCTTT.